The rows below give T cell receptor beta chains drawn from one sample of a study of blood T cell repertoires in COVID-19. Assay used: immunoSEQ multiplex PCR; TCRdb lists only in-frame clones, some missing. Here the sample spans 120,000 to 150,000 clones, 80% to 90% being singletons. Material: peripheral blood. The receptor source for this set is a man of 80 years or more with acute or convalescent COVID-19. Each CDR3 is given with its conserved first and last residue. The order of the fields is clone size, V gene, D gene, J gene, CDR3 protein, CDR3 DNA. The D gene is left open where the match is weak. Only some rows state a clone size, as once, few, many or a class for expanded clones.

size: -
V: TRBV3-1/TRBV3-2
D: -
J: TRBJ1-5
CDR3: CASSQLRGPQHF
DNA: TGTGCCAGCAGCCAACTTCGGGGACCCCAGCATTTT

size: -
V: TRBV30
D: TRBD2
J: TRBJ2-5
CDR3: CAWGASGGRETQYF
DNA: TGTGCCTGGGGAGCTAGCGGGGGGAGGGAGACCCAGTACTTC

size: -
V: TRBV4-1
D: TRBD1
J: TRBJ1-2
CDR3: CASSQGDRGYGYTF
DNA: TGCGCCAGCAGCCAAGGGGACAGGGGCTATGGCTACACCTTC

size: -
V: TRBV3-1/TRBV3-2
D: -
J: TRBJ1-1
CDR3: CASSQGVSGINTEAFF
DNA: TGTGCCAGCAGCCAAGGAGTTTCGGGAATCAACACTGAAGCTTTCTTT

size: once
V: TRBV28
D: -
J: TRBJ1-6
CDR3: CASRQRQNSPLHF
DNA: TGTGCCAGCAGGCAGCGACAGAATTCACCCCTCCACTTT

size: once
V: TRBV28
D: -
J: TRBJ1-2
CDR3: CATSLPGQYGYTF
DNA: TGTGCCACCTCACTACCGGGACAATATGGCTACACCTTC

size: -
V: TRBV11-2
D: -
J: TRBJ1-5
CDR3: CASSLGRGQPQHF
DNA: TGTGCCAGCAGCTTGGGTCGAGGTCAGCCCCAGCATTTT

size: once
V: TRBV6-1
D: -
J: TRBJ1-5
CDR3: CASSGGPGGSNQPQHF
DNA: TGTGCCAGCAGTGGGGGGCCGGGGGGTAGCAATCAGCCCCAGCATTTT

size: -
V: TRBV11-2
D: TRBD1
J: TRBJ1-2
CDR3: CASSRDRDYGYTF
DNA: TGTGCCAGCAGCCGTGACAGGGACTATGGCTACACCTTC

size: -
V: TRBV5-1
D: TRBD2
J: TRBJ2-2
CDR3: CASSGRENGELFF
DNA: TGCGCCAGCAGCGGGAGGGAGAACGGGGAGCTGTTTTTT

size: -
V: TRBV28
D: -
J: TRBJ1-1
CDR3: CASSLGQMNTEAFF
DNA: TGTGCCAGCAGTCTAGGACAGATGAACACTGAAGCTTTCTTT

size: -
V: TRBV10-3
D: -
J: TRBJ1-5
CDR3: CAISGQEARPQHF
DNA: TGTGCCATCAGTGGACAGGAGGCGAGGCCCCAGCATTTT

size: -
V: TRBV2
D: -
J: TRBJ1-1
CDR3: CASSVGQGLTEAFF
DNA: TGTGCCAGCAGTGTTGGGCAGGGTTTAACTGAAGCTTTCTTT

size: once
V: TRBV2
D: -
J: TRBJ1-2
CDR3: CASTGLGQNGYTF
DNA: TGTGCCAGCACCGGACTAGGGCAAAATGGCTACACCTTC

size: -
V: TRBV19
D: -
J: TRBJ1-2
CDR3: CASSIRLSSYDPFNYGYTF
DNA: TGTGCCAGTAGTATAAGACTATCATCGTACGACCCTTTTAACTATGGCTACACCTTC

size: -
V: TRBV18
D: TRBD1
J: TRBJ2-7
CDR3: CASSPGQGLGEQYF
DNA: TGTGCCAGCTCACCAGGACAGGGACTGGGAGAGCAGTACTTC

size: -
V: TRBV5-5
D: -
J: TRBJ2-1
CDR3: CASSNPVTNEQFF
DNA: TGTGCCAGCAGCAACCCGGTAACGAATGAGCAGTTCTTC